The 20 T cell receptor beta chains below come from one sample, sequenced in a study of blood T cell repertoires in COVID-19. Libraries were prepared by immunoSEQ multiplex PCR; TCRdb keeps only in-frame clonotypes and omits some of them. The sample has around 170,000 clones; around 86% are singletons. Source material: peripheral blood. The receptors come from a man aged 50-59 years with active or convalescent COVID-19.

The chain recombines TRBV19 with TRBJ2-2, with TRBD1 identical over 10 bases. The CDR3 sequence is 15 residues long. Losses at the gene ends were 5 bases for V and 4 bases for J; bases not matched to a gene: 4. The germline V gene has CDR1 LNHDA and CDR2 SQIVND (reference sequence). The chain's CDR3 is CASSPGTGATGELFF. CDR3 nucleotides: TGTGCCAGTAGTCCCGGGACAGGGGCCACCGGGGAGCTGTTTTTT.

V is TRBV11-1 and J is TRBJ2-1, with 9 bases lining up with TRBD2. The CDR3 runs 14 residues. Germline CDR1 reads SGHAT; CDR2 reads FQDESV (reference sequence). V was clipped by 1 base and J by 7 bases; unmatched bases: 2. CDR3 region: CASSLGAGGNEQFF. The CDR3 DNA follows: TGTGCCAGCAGCTTAGGAGCGGGGGGAAATGAGCAGTTCTTC.

The chain links TRBV21-1 to TRBJ2-3; TRBD2 is the table's D call and was not checked against the DNA. TRBV21-1 is marked as a pseudogene. The CDR3 is 13 amino acids. CDR3 DNA: TGTGCCAGCACCCCCAGACTCGGGGATACGCAGTATTTT. It yields the protein CASTPRLGDTQYF.

The chain combines TRBV5-1 with TRBJ1-2, with D uncertain. The CDR3 runs 12 residues. V dropped 1 base and J dropped 10 bases, with 11 bases sitting between them. In germline, CDR1 is SGHRS, CDR2 YFSETQ. The CDR3 protein is CASSLQREVYTF. The CDR3, as DNA: TGCGCCAGCAGCTTGCAAAGGGAGGTCTACACCTTC.

This clone was detected only a few times. The chain combines TRBV21-1 with TRBJ2-3; the table's D call, TRBD1, was not checked against the DNA. TRBV21-1 is reported as a pseudogene. This CDR3 is 15 amino acids long. CDR3 protein: CASSARDSGADTQYF. As DNA, the CDR3 is TGTGCCAGCAGCGCCCGGGACAGTGGGGCAGATACGCAGTATTTT.

The V gene is TRBV5-1, the J gene TRBJ1-1; 7 nucleotides align to TRBD1. CDR1 and CDR2 (germline): SGHRS, YFSETQ. The J segment lost 1 base and the V segment lost 0 bases, leaving 3 bases of the junction unmatched. CDR3 length: 15 amino acids. The CDR3 loop is CASSLGGTENTEAFF. CDR3 sequence (DNA): TGCGCCAGCAGCTTGGGAGGGACAGAGAACACTGAAGCTTTCTTT.

The chain employs TRBV28 and TRBJ2-1, with a tentative D call TRBD1 (6 bases). V was clipped by 10 bases and J by 8 bases, with 18 bases between them. From germline, CDR1 is MDHEN and CDR2 SYDVKM. The CDR3 consists of 13 residues. CDR3 residues: CAILVGTKDEQFF. The CDR3 region has the DNA TGTGCCATCCTCGTCGGGACAAAGGATGAGCAGTTCTTC.

This clone appeared once. The rearrangement uses TRBV2 and TRBJ2-1, with D possibly TRBD2 on 6 matching bases. Germline lookup yields CDR1 SNHLY and CDR2 FYNNEI. This CDR3 has 14 residues. V shed 6 bases and J shed 5 bases, with 14 bases lying between them. The CDR3 spells CASRDGGPDNEQFF. The CDR3 DNA is TGTGCCAGCAGGGACGGGGGACCTGACAATGAGCAGTTCTTC.

The chain is built from TRBV5-1 and TRBJ2-5, with 8 bases fitting TRBD1. The V gene's germline CDR1 is SGHRS and CDR2 YFSETQ. V gave up 3 bases and J gave up 4 bases; unmatched junction bases: 8. The length of the CDR3 is 15 residues. The CDR3 protein is CASSSGQGSIETQYF. For the CDR3, the DNA is TGCGCCAGCAGCTCTGGACAGGGATCGATAGAGACCCAGTACTTC. Complete variable domain (other parts from reference TRBV5-1 and TRBJ2-5): KAGVTQTPRYLIKTRGQQVTLSCSPISGHRSVSWYQQTPGQGLQFLFEYFSETQRNKGNFPGRFSGRQFSNSRSEMNVSTLELGDSALYLCASSSGQGSIETQYFGPGTRLLVL.

V is TRBV11-3 and J is TRBJ2-2; no definite D call. The CDR3 length is 13 residues. CDR1 and CDR2 (germline): SGHNT, YENEEA. V was pared by 3 bases and J by 0 bases, with 2 bases between. The CDR3 coding sequence is TGTGCCAGCAGCTTCACGAACACCGGGGAGCTGTTTTTT. This encodes CASSFTNTGELFF. Using reference TRBV11-3 and TRBJ2-2 for the parts outside the CDR3, the full variable domain is EAGVVQSPRYKIIEKKQPVAFWCNPISGHNTLYWYLQNLGQGPELLIRYENEEAVDDSQLPKDRFSAERLKGVDSTLKIQPAELGDSAVYLCASSFTNTGELFFGEGSRLTVL.

This chain joins TRBV11-2 and TRBJ2-5, with TRBD2 identical over 14 bases. V shed 0 bases and J 6 bases; nucleotides not matched to a gene: 3. Germline CDR1 SGHAT, CDR2 FQNNGV. This CDR3 has 16 amino acids. The CDR3 loop is CASSLEGTSGSKTQYF. In nucleotides, the CDR3 is TGTGCCAGCAGCTTAGAAGGGACTAGCGGGAGTAAGACCCAGTACTTC.

The rearrangement joins TRBV21-1 to TRBJ1-5; the table names TRBD1, a call not compared with the DNA. TRBV21-1 is classified as a pseudogene. This CDR3 has 10 residues. The CDR3 reads CASGHQPQHF. The CDR3 coding sequence is TGTGCCAGCGGGCATCAGCCCCAGCATTTT.

This clone was detected many times. The chain is built from TRBV11-2 and TRBJ1-1; 9 nucleotides line up with TRBD1. Germline trimming cut 1 base from V and 6 bases from J; bases unmatched to any gene: 6. Germline assignment: CDR1 SGHAT and CDR2 FQNNGV. The CDR3 loop spans 15 amino acids. CDR3 coding DNA: TGTGCCAGCAGCTTAGCACAGGGGGCAAATGCTGAAGCTTTCTTT. Amino acids: CASSLAQGANAEAFF. Combining the CDR3 with reference TRBV11-2 and TRBJ1-1 gives the whole variable domain EAGVAQSPRYKIIEKRQSVAFWCNPISGHATLYWYQQILGQGPKLLIQFQNNGVVDDSQLPKDRFSAERLKGVDSTLKIQPAKLEDSAVYLCASSLAQGANAEAFFGQGTRLTVV.

This clone was found once. The rearrangement links TRBV6-5 to TRBJ2-1, with 7 bases identical to TRBD2. Germline CDR1 MNHEY, CDR2 SVGAGI. The V gene end was trimmed by 8 bases and the J gene end by 4 bases; junction bases not matched to a gene: 2. This CDR3 has 12 amino acids. The CDR3 sequence is CASWEGYNEQFF. The CDR3 DNA follows: TGTGCCAGCTGGGAGGGGTACAATGAGCAGTTCTTC.

The CDR3 spells CASSSNRGNQPQHF. The CDR3 DNA reads as TGTGCCAGCAGTTCCAACAGGGGGAATCAGCCCCAGCATTTT. This sequence joins TRBV28 and TRBJ1-5; 8 positions agree with TRBD1. J was trimmed by 4 bases and V by 4 bases; bases with no gene match: 3. The CDR3 spans 14 residues. Germline V gives CDR1 MDHEN, CDR2 SYDVKM.

The DNA for the CDR3 is TGCGCCAGCAGCCAAGAGCAGGGGGCCTACAATGAGCAGTTCTTC. Its protein product is CASSQEQGAYNEQFF. The chain has TRBV4-3 and TRBJ2-1; 7 positions match TRBD1. The V gene end was trimmed by 0 bases and the J gene end by 2 bases; junction bases not matched to a gene: 1. Germline V gene sequence: CDR1 LGHNA, CDR2 YSLEER. The length of the CDR3 is 15 residues.

This chain links TRBV6-5 with TRBJ1-4; possibly TRBD1 for D (6 bases). Trimming stripped 7 bases from V and 3 bases from J, with 12 bases between. The CDR3 has 14 residues. The germline V gene has CDR1 MNHEY and CDR2 SVGAGI. CDR3 nucleotide sequence: TGTGCCAGCACCGATCGGACAGCTAATGAAAAACTGTTTTTT. Its protein product is CASTDRTANEKLFF.

The chain uses TRBV5-5 and TRBJ1-6; a weak D match, TRBD1 (6 bases). The V gene's germline CDR1 is SGHKS and CDR2 YYEKEE (reference sequence). The germline V and J ends were trimmed by 4 bases and 4 bases, with 9 bases remaining between them. CDR3 length: 14 amino acids. The CDR3 loop reads CASSRDRYNSPLHF. DNA of the CDR3: TGTGCCAGCAGCCGAGACAGGTATAATTCACCCCTCCACTTT.

This chain uses TRBV7-3 with TRBJ2-1; D is ambiguous. The germline V gene has CDR1 SGHTA and CDR2 FQGTGA. Trimming took off 2 bases at V and 7 bases at J, with 9 bases between the two ends. CDR3 length: 13 amino acids. This CDR3 reads CASSLFSVNEQFF. CDR3 in DNA: TGTGCCAGCAGCTTATTCAGCGTAAATGAGCAGTTCTTC.

J is TRBJ1-5 and V is TRBV19, with D uncertain. Trimming removed 5 bases from V and 2 bases from J, with 10 bases in between. Germline CDR1 reads LNHDA; CDR2 reads SQIVND (reference sequence). This CDR3 spans 14 amino acids. CDR3 in amino acids: CASSLRERNQPQHF. As DNA, the CDR3 is TGTGCCAGTAGTCTCCGGGAACGCAATCAGCCCCAGCATTTT.